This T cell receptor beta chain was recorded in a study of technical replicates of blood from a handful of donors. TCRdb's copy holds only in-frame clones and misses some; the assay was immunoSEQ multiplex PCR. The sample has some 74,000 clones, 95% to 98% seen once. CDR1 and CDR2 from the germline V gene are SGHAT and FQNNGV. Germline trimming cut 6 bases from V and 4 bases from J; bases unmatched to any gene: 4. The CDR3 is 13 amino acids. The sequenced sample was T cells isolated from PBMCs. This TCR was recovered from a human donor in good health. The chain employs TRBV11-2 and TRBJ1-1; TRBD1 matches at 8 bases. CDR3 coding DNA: TGTGCCAGCAGTACTCAGGGGGCCACTGAAGCTTTCTTT. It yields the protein CASSTQGATEAFF.